The 9 T cell receptor beta chains in this list originate from one sample, sequenced in a study of siplizumab effects on memory and regulatory T cells. Only in-frame clones appear in the TCRdb table, and some are missing; sequencing was by immunoSEQ multiplex PCR. In the table there are approximately 100,000 clones, more than 85% of which are singletons. Sequencing input: Tregs sorted from blood. The origin of the receptors is a human donor in good health.

The chain carries TRBV28 and TRBJ1-2; 10 bases align to TRBD1. The CDR3 runs 14 residues. In germline, CDR1 is MDHEN, CDR2 SYDVKM. V shed 2 bases and J 5 bases; nucleotides not matched to a gene: 2. The CDR3 DNA reads as TGTGCCAGCAGTTTAGGGACAGGGGTTTATGGCTACACCTTC. Protein product: CASSLGTGVYGYTF.

The CDR3 bases are TGTGCCAGTAGAAAAAGGGGGTGGCAGCCCCAGCATTTT. Translated: CASRKRGWQPQHF. The chain links TRBV19 to TRBJ1-5; maybe TRBD1 (6 bases). CDR1 is LNHDA and CDR2 is SQIVND in the germline V gene (reference sequence). The V and J ends lost 6 bases and 7 bases respectively, with 13 bases between them. The CDR3 sequence is 13 residues long.

On this clone: A read error may account for a junction end that differs from germline. This chain joins TRBV7-8 and TRBJ2-7; D unresolved. CDR1 is SGHVS and CDR2 is FQNEAQ in the germline V gene. This CDR3 has 13 amino acids. The CDR3 sequence: CAGSLALVYEQYF. DNA for the CDR3: TGTGCCGGCAGCCTCGCTTTGGTCTACGAGCAGTACTTC. The whole variable domain, remainder taken from reference TRBV7-8 and TRBJ2-7, is GAGVSQSPRYKVAKRGQDVALRCDPISGHVSLFWYQQALGQGPEFLTYFQNEAQLDKSGLPSDRFFAERPEGSVSTLKIQRTQQEDSAVYLCAGSLALVYEQYFGPGTRLTVT.

The rearrangement links TRBV25-1 to TRBJ2-7, with TRBD1 matching 7 bases. The CDR3 has 14 residues. The V and J ends lost 4 bases and 5 bases, in that order; junction bases with no gene match: 8. Germline V lookup: CDR1 MGHDK, CDR2 SYGVNS. CDR3 sequence reads: CASSATGLLHEQYF. For the CDR3, the DNA is TGTGCCAGCAGTGCGACAGGGTTGTTGCACGAGCAGTACTTC.

The rearrangement links TRBV29-1 to TRBJ2-7; TRBD1 aligns across 8 bases. This CDR3 has 15 amino acids. In germline, CDR1 is SQVTM, CDR2 ANQGSEA. Losses at the gene ends were 4 bases for V and 2 bases for J; bases not matched to a gene: 10. Here the CDR3 DNA reads TGCAGCGTTGCTCGGGTGGACAGGGCCGCCTACGAGCAGTACTTC. Amino acids: CSVARVDRAAYEQYF.

This clone came up once. The genes are TRBV7-9 and TRBJ1-2; D not certain. The V gene's germline CDR1 is SEHNR and CDR2 FQNEAQ (reference sequence). The CDR3 is made up of 15 amino acids. Deletions cut 5 bases from V and 4 bases from J, with 17 bases between. CDR3 DNA sequence: TGTGCCAGCAGCCCAAGGACCGCAACCCCCTATGGCTACACCTTC. This encodes CASSPRTATPYGYTF.

V gene TRBV5-4 combines with J gene TRBJ2-1; possibly TRBD2 for D (6 bases). V dropped 1 base and J dropped 12 bases, with 14 bases sitting between them. The CDR3 spans 13 residues. Germline CDR1 reads SGHNT; CDR2 reads YYREEE (reference sequence). Here the CDR3 DNA reads TGTGCCAGCAGCTTGTCATACGGGAGCGGGCAGTTCTTC. This codes for CASSLSYGSGQFF.

The rearrangement uses TRBV19 and TRBJ2-7, with D possibly being TRBD2 (5 bases). The V and J ends lost 0 bases and 6 bases respectively, with 15 bases between them. Germline CDR1 LNHDA, CDR2 SQIVND (reference sequence). CDR3 length equals 15 residues. The CDR3 spells CASSIDQAGAFEQYF. CDR3 coding DNA: TGTGCCAGTAGTATAGATCAGGCGGGCGCGTTCGAGCAGTACTTC. Full variable domain (rest looked up from reference TRBV19 and TRBJ2-7): DGGITQSPKYLFRKEGQNVTLSCEQNLNHDAMYWYRQDPGQGLRLIYYSQIVNDFQKGDIAEGYSVSREKKESFPLTVTSAQKNPTAFYLCASSIDQAGAFEQYFGPGTRLTVT.

The chain combines TRBV6-1 with TRBJ2-1, with 12 bases identical to TRBD2. J was trimmed by 9 bases and V by 2 bases; bases with no gene match: 2. The CDR3 extends over 14 amino acids. Per germline, CDR1 MNHNS and CDR2 SASEGT. CDR3 DNA sequence: TGTGCCAGCAGTGAACTAGCGGGAGGGGCTGAGCAGTTCTTC. Translated: CASSELAGGAEQFF.